This T cell receptor (beta chain) derives from a study of shared clonotypes between healthy human individuals. CD8 cells classed as naive were CD45RO-negative and positively selected for CCR7, excluding terminally differentiated effector memory CD45RA+ cells. Clones were read by immunoSEQ multiplex PCR, and TCRdb kept only the in-frame ones, dropping some. The sample yields about 2.2 million clones, about 93% seen once. Sequences were obtained from naive CD8+ T cells from PBMCs. The receptor was derived from a man aged 18-30 years in good health. Some clones in this sample may be carry-over from other donors' samples.

CDR3 DNA: TGTGCCAGCAGCGATGGGGTAGCGGGAGTCACCGGGGAGCTGTTTTTT. Translation gives CASSDGVAGVTGELFF. The rearrangement uses TRBV9 and TRBJ2-2; 9 bases are a match to TRBD2. Germline CDR1 SGDLS, CDR2 YYNGEE. The CDR3 length is 16 residues. With V trimmed by 3 bases and J by 4 bases, 7 bases remained unmatched. Together with reference TRBV9 and TRBJ2-2, the CDR3 gives the full variable domain: DSGVTQTPKHLITATGQRVTLRCSPRSGDLSVYWYQQSLDQGLQFLIQYYNGEERAKGNILERFSAQQFPDLHSELNLSSLELGDSALYFCASSDGVAGVTGELFFGEGSRLTVL.